The 14 T cell receptor beta chains below all came from one sample that was sequenced in a study of neurological immune-mediated disorders. TCRdb processed the 5' RACE reads anew with MiXCR; each CDR3 protein has one entry. The sample records 30,000 to 45,000 distinct CDR3 sequences, about 9.9% being singletons. Sample: CD4+ T cells from blood. All receptors derive from a young woman with HTLV-1-associated myelopathy (HAM/TSP).

This clonotype has a count of ten or more. This chain joins TRBV6-5 and TRBJ1-2; D gene ambiguous. This CDR3 contains 16 residues. CDR1 is MNHEY, CDR2 SVGAGI, per germline. V was pared by 1 base and J by 0 bases, with 12 bases between. DNA for the CDR3: TGTGCCAGCAGTTACTACCCTTATGAATCTAACTATGGCTACACCTTC. It encodes CASSYYPYESNYGYTF.

This clonotype was observed at least ten times. The chain has TRBV27 and TRBJ2-7; 7 nucleotides match TRBD2. The trim removed 5 bases at V and 4 bases at J, leaving 11 bases unmatched. This CDR3 is built from 15 residues. Germline CDR1 is MNHEY and CDR2 is SMNVEV (reference sequence). The CDR3 loop is CASSPSGSGDYEQYF. The DNA of the CDR3 is TGTGCCAGCAGTCCCAGTGGGAGCGGGGATTACGAGCAGTACTTC.

This clonotype was observed many times. This may stem from a read error, because a much larger clone lies one nucleotide away. CDR3 DNA sequence: TGTGCCAGCAGTGAACAGGGGTCAGGTGCTGAAGCTTTCTTT. As protein: CASSEQGSGAEAFF. The chain recombines TRBV7-2 with TRBJ1-1; 7 positions match TRBD1. CDR3 size: 14 residues. CDR1 and CDR2 (germline): SGHTA, FQGNSA. Trimming at V came to 6 bases and at J to 6 bases, leaving 10 bases not matched to a gene.

This clonotype was seen many times. This rearrangement joins TRBV6-1 to TRBJ1-5, with TRBD1 identical over 7 bases. Per germline, CDR1 MNHNS and CDR2 SASEGT. V was pared by 7 bases and J by 4 bases, with 1 base of the junction left unmatched. This CDR3 region has 12 residues. CDR3 in amino acids: CASIQGNQPQHF. CDR3 DNA: TGTGCCAGCATACAGGGGAATCAGCCCCAGCATTTT.

This clonotype was observed many times. The chain couples TRBV5-1 to TRBJ2-1; 8 nucleotides align to TRBD2. CDR1 is SGHRS and CDR2 is YFSETQ in the germline V gene. The CDR3 is 14 residues long. Trimming took 6 bases from V and 4 from J; bases not matched to a gene: 6. CDR3 DNA sequence: TGCGCCAGCACAGCGGGGGCGGCGTACAATGAGCAGTTCTTC. Protein sequence: CASTAGAAYNEQFF. Combining the CDR3 with reference TRBV5-1 and TRBJ2-1 gives the whole variable domain KAGVTQTPRYLIKTRGQQVTLSCSPISGHRSVSWYQQTPGQGLQFLFEYFSETQRNKGNFPGRFSGRQFSNSRSEMNVSTLELGDSALYLCASTAGAAYNEQFFGPGTRLTVL.

This clonotype has a count of ten or more. The chain couples TRBV12-3 or TRBV12-4 to TRBJ1-5, with D perhaps TRBD1 (5 bases). The ends were cut back, 5 bases at V and 6 bases at J, with 11 bases in the middle. This CDR3 region has 13 residues. CDR3 residues: CASSTNGGQPQHF. The CDR3 DNA sequence: TGTGCCAGCAGTACCAACGGGGGTCAGCCCCAGCATTTT.

The sample holds many counts of this clonotype. The V call is TRBV19, the J call TRBJ2-1; no firm D call. CDR1 is LNHDA and CDR2 is SQIVND in the germline V gene (reference sequence). CDR3 length: 12 amino acids. The V gene lost 3 bases and the J gene lost 3 bases, with 3 bases spanning the gap. The CDR3 bases are TGTGCCAGTAGTATGATCTACAATGAGCAGTTCTTC. Protein product: CASSMIYNEQFF.

At least ten counts were recorded for this clonotype. The chain uses TRBV5-6 and TRBJ1-2; no reliable D call. V lost 0 bases and J 8 bases, leaving 8 bases between the germline ends. The CDR3 loop spans 12 amino acids. Germline V gene lookup returns CDR1 SGHDT and CDR2 YYEEEE. The CDR3 DNA reads TGTGCCAGCAGCTTGGCCCCCGTGGGCTACACCTTC. This translates into CASSLAPVGYTF.

This clonotype was seen many times. CDR3 loop: CASRDSALYEQYF. DNA for the CDR3: TGTGCCAGCAGGGACAGTGCTCTCTACGAGCAGTACTTC. The V and J genes are TRBV12-3 or TRBV12-4 and TRBJ2-7; a possible D gene is TRBD1 (6 bases). Trimming removed 6 bases at V and 3 bases at J, with 12 bases between. There are 13 residues in the CDR3.

This clonotype has a count of ten or more. The chain couples TRBV3-1 to TRBJ2-7; D could derive from TRBD1 or TRBD2 (6 bases each). The length of the CDR3 is 15 residues. The V end lost 4 bases, the J end lost 3 bases, and 16 bases lay between the germline ends. Germline V lookup: CDR1 LGHDT, CDR2 YNNKEL (reference sequence). CDR3 DNA: TGTGCCAGCAGCCGCCGACAGGAGGGGGGCTACGAGCAGTACTTC. Translation gives CASSRRQEGGYEQYF.

This clonotype showed up many times. This chain connects TRBV5-1 to TRBJ2-2; no definite D call. From germline, CDR1 is SGHRS and CDR2 YFSETQ. The V end was cut by 5 bases, the J end by 4 bases, with 15 bases between. This CDR3 has 15 residues. For the CDR3, the DNA is TGCGCCAGCAGTAATGATCCAGGATTCACCGGGGAGCTGTTTTTT. Translation: CASSNDPGFTGELFF.

This clonotype has ten or more counts. The chain carries TRBV12-3 or TRBV12-4 and TRBJ2-7, with a tentative D call TRBD2 (5 bases). Trimming took off 6 bases at V and 0 bases at J, with 12 bases between the two ends. This CDR3 comprises 14 residues. DNA for the CDR3: TGTGCCAGCAGATACAGTGGGAGCTCCTACGAGCAGTACTTC. Protein sequence: CASRYSGSSYEQYF.

This clonotype was counted many times. DNA of the CDR3: TGTGCCAGCAGCCAAGATCCTTTCCCGAGCGGGAAAAACATTCAGTACTTC. As protein: CASSQDPFPSGKNIQYF. The rearrangement uses TRBV3-1 and TRBJ2-4; perhaps TRBD2 as D (6 bases). The V end lost 0 bases, the J end lost 4 bases, and 16 bases lay between the germline ends. Germline V gene lookup returns CDR1 LGHDT and CDR2 YNNKEL (reference sequence). The CDR3 loop spans 17 amino acids.

This clonotype was seen repeatedly, ten times or more. This chain uses TRBV20-1 with TRBJ2-6, with D possibly being TRBD2 (5 bases). This CDR3 comprises 18 residues. From germline, CDR1 is DFQATT and CDR2 SNEGSKA (reference sequence). Trimming removed 0 bases from V and 0 bases from J, with 15 bases in between. CDR3 sequence reads: CSARDRVHGSSGANVLTF. CDR3 in DNA: TGCAGTGCTAGAGATCGGGTACATGGGAGCTCTGGGGCCAACGTCCTGACTTTC.